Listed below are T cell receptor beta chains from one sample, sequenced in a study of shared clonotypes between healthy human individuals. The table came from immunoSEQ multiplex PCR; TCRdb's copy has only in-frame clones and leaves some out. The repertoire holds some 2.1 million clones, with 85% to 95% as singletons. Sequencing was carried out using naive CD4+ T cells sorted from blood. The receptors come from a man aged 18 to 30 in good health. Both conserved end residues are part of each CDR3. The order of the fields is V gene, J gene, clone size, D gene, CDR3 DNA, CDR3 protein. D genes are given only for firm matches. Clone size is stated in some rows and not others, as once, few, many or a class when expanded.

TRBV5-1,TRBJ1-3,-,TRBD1,TGCGCCAGCAGCTTGGTGGGACAGGGGAGCTCTGGAAACACCATATATTTT,CASSLVGQGSSGNTIYF
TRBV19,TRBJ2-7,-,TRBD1,TGTGCCAGTAGTACCGTTTTTACAGGGGCCTCCTACGAGCAGTACTTC,CASSTVFTGASYEQYF
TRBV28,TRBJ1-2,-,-,TGTGCCAGCAGTTCGGGGGTCCCCCCTAACTATGGCTACACCTTC,CASSSGVPPNYGYTF
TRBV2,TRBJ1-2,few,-,TGTGCCAGCAGTGAAGCCTGGGGCTACACCTTC,CASSEAWGYTF
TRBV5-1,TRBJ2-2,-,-,TGCGCCAGCAGAAGGACTACCAACACCGGGGAGCTGTTTTTT,CASRRTTNTGELFF
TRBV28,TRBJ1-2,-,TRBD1,TGTGCCAGCAGTCCCACAGGGGGCGGCTATGGCTACACCTTC,CASSPTGGGYGYTF
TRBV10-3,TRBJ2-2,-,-,TGTGCCATCAGTCTACAGGGCTACGGCACCGGGGAGCTGTTTTTT,CAISLQGYGTGELFF
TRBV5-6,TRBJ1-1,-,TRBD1,TGTGCCAGCAGCCTCCTCGGACAGGGATTGGTGGGCACTGAAGCTTTCTTT,CASSLLGQGLVGTEAFF
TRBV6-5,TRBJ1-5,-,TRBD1,TGTGCCAGCGGCAGACCAGGGGGACAGCCCCAGCATTTT,CASGRPGGQPQHF
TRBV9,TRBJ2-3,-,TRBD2,TGTGCCAGCAGCGTCACACTAGCGGGAGGGACAGATACGCAGTATTTT,CASSVTLAGGTDTQYF
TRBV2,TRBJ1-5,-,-,TGTGCCAGCAATTCAGTCTACATTAATCAGCCCCAGCATTTT,CASNSVYINQPQHF
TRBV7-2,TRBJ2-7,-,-,TGTGCCAGCAGCTTATACGCGGGCTACGAGCAGTACTTC,CASSLYAGYEQYF
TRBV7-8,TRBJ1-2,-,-,TGTGCCAGCAGCTTACCTGGGACTCTAGGCTATGGCTACACCTTC,CASSLPGTLGYGYTF
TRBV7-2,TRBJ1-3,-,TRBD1,TGTGCCAGCAGGCTGGGACAGAGTACTGGAAACACCATATATTTT,CASRLGQSTGNTIYF
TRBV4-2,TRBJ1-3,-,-,TGTGCCAGCAGCCAAGAATCTACGGGGGACTCTGGAAACACCATATATTTT,CASSQESTGDSGNTIYF
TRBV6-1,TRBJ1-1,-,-,TGTGCCAGCAGCGTGATAGTCGCTTCTGAAGCTTTCTTT,CASSVIVASEAFF
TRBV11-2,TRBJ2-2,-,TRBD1,TGTGCCAGCAGCTCAAGACAGGGGGCCGGGGAGCTGTTTTTT,CASSSRQGAGELFF
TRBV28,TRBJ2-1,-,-,TGTGCCAGCAGTTTTAGAACCTGGGATGAGCAGTTCTTC,CASSFRTWDEQFF
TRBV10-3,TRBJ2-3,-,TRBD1,TGTGCCATCAGCCGACAGGGTAGCACAGATACGCAGTATTTT,CAISRQGSTDTQYF
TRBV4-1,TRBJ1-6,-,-,TGCGCCAGCAGCGGGGGGTATAATTCACCCCTCCACTTT,CASSGGYNSPLHF